This entry is about one T cell receptor (beta chain). The record originates from a study of CD8 T cells in Susac syndrome. An amount of RNA that ranged from 0.5 to 1 ug was reverse transcribed with random hexamers. TCRdb reprocessed the immunoSEQ multiplex PCR reads via MiXCR and lists one record per CDR3 protein. The repertoire holds 100,000 to 150,000 distinct CDR3 sequences, with roughly 80% as singletons. Trimming pared 2 bases from V and 2 bases from J, leaving 8 bases between. CDR3 size: 14 residues. Germline CDR1 is MNHEY and CDR2 is SVGAGI. The receptor was isolated from a human donor with multiple sclerosis. Sequenced: CD8+ T cells from PBMCs. V and J are TRBV6-5 and TRBJ2-3, with D unclear. In nucleotides, the CDR3 is TGTGCCAGCAGTTACGGCGGATACACAGATACGCAGTATTTT. It codes for CASSYGGYTDTQYF.